Included here is one T cell receptor (beta chain) sequence, with context. These data come from a study of T cell changes during pregnancy in multiple sclerosis. Only in-frame clones appear in the TCRdb table, and some are missing; sequencing was by immunoSEQ multiplex PCR. The sample includes tens of thousands of clones, approximately 92% seen only once; the top ten take 1.2%. This CDR3 has 13 residues. Per germline, CDR1 MDHEN and CDR2 SYDVKM. V was trimmed by 5 bases and J by 5 bases, leaving 13 bases between them. The chain has TRBV28 and TRBJ2-7, with D perhaps TRBD2 (6 bases). This clonotype was sampled from a female donor in good health, enrolled as a control in a pregnancy study. Specimen: peripheral blood, collected after pregnancy. The CDR3 nucleotides read TGTGCCAGCAGTCCCTCGTCGGGGGACGAGCAGTACTTC. Encoded protein: CASSPSSGDEQYF.